Below, 18 T cell receptor beta chains from the same sample are listed, as sequenced in a study of human T cells and chemical hapten exposure. From the RACE reads, TCRdb called clonotypes with MiXCR, one entry per CDR3 protein. The sample gives about 46,000 distinct CDR3 sequences, 3.5% to 4.5% of which show up once; under 2% is in the top ten. Time point described: healthy volunteer bleed at 2 weeks. Unfractionated whole blood was the source from which total RNA was extracted. Material for sequencing was whole blood. The receptors stem from a female donor in good health. Some clones in this sample may be carry-over from other donors' samples.

This clonotype appeared many times. The rearrangement joins TRBV20-1 to TRBJ2-7; D ambiguous. This CDR3 has 11 amino acids. Deletions cut 3 bases from V and 7 bases from J, with 10 bases between. Looked up from germline, CDR1 is DFQATT and CDR2 is SNEGSKA (reference sequence). CDR3 sequence: CSARAQREQYF. The CDR3 coding sequence is TGCAGTGCTAGGGCGCAACGGGAGCAGTACTTC.

This clonotype showed up many times. The chain is built from TRBV3-1 and TRBJ1-2, with no clear D. CDR3 size: 15 residues. V was trimmed by 2 bases and J by 2 bases, leaving 12 bases between them. CDR1 and CDR2 (germline): LGHDT, YNNKEL (reference sequence). Written as DNA, the CDR3 is TGTGCCAGCAGCCAAAAAAGCCAGAGAAACTATGGCTACACCTTC. Protein sequence: CASSQKSQRNYGYTF.

This sequence joins TRBV12-3 or TRBV12-4 and TRBJ2-5, with D tentatively TRBD1 or TRBD2 (5 bases each). The V gene lost 8 bases and the J gene lost 5 bases, with 18 bases spanning the gap. This CDR3 spans 14 amino acids. CDR3 DNA: TGTGCCAGCCATGTCGCCGGGGCAGGCGAGACCCAGTACTTC. Translation gives CASHVAGAGETQYF.

V gene TRBV18 combines with J gene TRBJ2-5; no reliable D call. Germline CDR1 is KGHSH and CDR2 is LQKENI. V shed 2 bases and J shed 2 bases, with 12 bases lying between them. The CDR3 totals 15 residues. The CDR3 DNA reads TGTGCCAGCTCACCAGTTGGTCTCTTTCAAGAGACCCAGTACTTC. This sequence encodes CASSPVGLFQETQYF.

In this sample, this clonotype turned up many times. The chain joins TRBV7-9 to TRBJ1-4; 9 nucleotides match TRBD1. Germline V gene sequence: CDR1 SEHNR, CDR2 FQNEAQ (reference sequence). The CDR3 is 14 amino acids. Germline trimming cut 1 base from V and 8 bases from J; bases unmatched to any gene: 2. As DNA, the CDR3 is TGTGCCAGCAGCTTAGGACAGGGGGTGGAAAAACTGTTTTTT. It encodes CASSLGQGVEKLFF.

This clonotype was seen many times. The rearrangement uses TRBV11-3 and TRBJ1-5; D is possibly TRBD1 (5 bases). CDR1 and CDR2 from the germline V gene are SGHNT and YENEEA. The CDR3 length is 18 residues. V gave up 0 bases and J gave up 3 bases, with 18 bases separating them. DNA of the CDR3: TGTGCCAGCAGCTTAGACCTCATGGGGGATAGTCACAATCAGCCCCAGCATTTT. Protein: CASSLDLMGDSHNQPQHF.

This clonotype came up many times. The chain is built from TRBV20-1 and TRBJ1-1; D is unclear. V was pared by 6 bases and J by 0 bases, with 11 bases between. CDR3 length: 13 amino acids. Germline assignment: CDR1 DFQATT and CDR2 SNEGSKA (reference sequence). CDR3: CSAPKELNTEAFF. CDR3 nucleotides: TGCAGTGCCCCGAAGGAATTGAACACTGAAGCTTTCTTT.

This clonotype was detected ten times or more. This sequence joins TRBV5-5 and TRBJ2-2; D might be TRBD1 (6 bases). Trimming pared 1 base from V and 6 bases from J, leaving 13 bases between. Germline assignment: CDR1 SGHKS and CDR2 YYEKEE (reference sequence). This CDR3 has 15 residues. The CDR3: CASSLWQGKAGELFF. CDR3 sequence (DNA): TGTGCCAGCAGCTTGTGGCAGGGGAAGGCCGGGGAGCTGTTTTTT.

Details on this clonotype: This may be a read error, as it is one base from a much larger clone. The chain joins TRBV7-2 to TRBJ1-3, with D possibly being TRBD1 (5 bases). CDR1 is SGHTA and CDR2 is FQGNSA in the germline V gene. The V end lost 1 base, the J end lost 3 bases, and 16 bases lay between the germline ends. The CDR3 is made up of 17 amino acids. The CDR3 protein is CASSLDAQGTHGNTIYF. The CDR3 DNA reads as TGTGCCAGCAGCTTAGACGCCCAGGGAACACATGGAAACACCATATATTTT.

This clonotype was observed at least ten times. The V gene is TRBV6-2 or TRBV6-3, the J gene TRBJ1-4, with 9 bases that match TRBD1. Germline V lookup: CDR1 MNHEY, CDR2 SVGEGT. Trimming took 5 bases from V and 7 from J; bases not matched to a gene: 5. The CDR3 sequence is 14 residues long. The CDR3 DNA is TGTGCCAGCAGTAACGGACAGGGGATTGAAAAACTGTTTTTT. This codes for CASSNGQGIEKLFF.

This clonotype was observed at least ten times. V and J are TRBV20-1 and TRBJ1-5; D uncertain. The V and J ends lost 3 bases and 0 bases respectively, with 12 bases between them. The CDR3 runs 15 residues. Germline V lookup: CDR1 DFQATT, CDR2 SNEGSKA (reference sequence). The DNA of the CDR3 is TGCAGTGCTAGTTCCGTATTGTATAGCAATCAGCCCCAGCATTTT. Its protein is CSASSVLYSNQPQHF.

The sample holds many counts of this clonotype. In nucleotides, the CDR3 is TGTGCCAGCAGCACCGGGGAAGGTGGCGGGGGGCGACCAGATACGCAGTATTTT. Protein: CASSTGEGGGGRPDTQYF. The rearrangement links TRBV7-2 to TRBJ2-3; 8 bases are a match to TRBD2. Per the germline V gene, CDR1 is SGHTA and CDR2 is FQGNSA. There are 18 residues in the CDR3. The J segment lost 4 bases and the V segment lost 5 bases, leaving 17 bases of the junction unmatched.

The chain recombines TRBV29-1 with TRBJ2-7, with no clear D. V was clipped by 7 bases and J by 4 bases, with 5 bases between them. The CDR3 runs 9 residues. CDR1 is SQVTM, CDR2 ANQGSEA, per germline. As DNA, the CDR3 is TGCAGCGCTAGATACGAGCAGTACTTC. This sequence encodes CSARYEQYF.

There are many counts of this clonotype. V is TRBV29-1 and J is TRBJ1-1; TRBD1 might be the D (6 bases). The germline V and J ends were trimmed by 2 bases and 7 bases, with 14 bases remaining between them. The CDR3 is 13 residues long. Germline assignment: CDR1 SQVTM and CDR2 ANQGSEA. CDR3 amino acids: CSVEQVQGVEAFF. The CDR3 nucleotides read TGCAGCGTTGAACAGGTACAGGGAGTTGAAGCTTTCTTT.

This clonotype was seen a few times. The rearrangement links TRBV7-9 to TRBJ2-3; no clear D gene. V lost 4 bases and J 4 bases, leaving 9 bases between the germline ends. This CDR3 has 13 amino acids. Germline V gives CDR1 SEHNR, CDR2 FQNEAQ (reference sequence). The CDR3, as DNA: TGTGCCAGCAGCTCGCAGTCGGCAGATACGCAGTATTTT. Translation gives CASSSQSADTQYF.

This clonotype was counted at least ten times. The chain employs TRBV5-4 and TRBJ2-3; D gene uncertain. The CDR3 runs to 13 residues. The germline V and J ends were trimmed by 9 bases and 3 bases, with 14 bases remaining between them. The germline CDR1 and CDR2 sequences are SGHNT and YYREEE (reference sequence). The CDR3 DNA sequence: TGTGCCACCCGAGGAGACATAACAGATACGCAGTATTTT. It translates to CATRGDITDTQYF.

This clonotype was counted ten times or more. V gene TRBV6-2 or TRBV6-3 combines with J gene TRBJ1-5; 7 bases fit TRBD1. V dropped 6 bases and J dropped 5; count of bases not matched to a gene: 7. In germline, CDR1 is MNHEY, CDR2 SVGEGT. The CDR3 covers 14 residues. Here the CDR3 DNA reads TGTGCCAGCAGCCGGGGACAGCCCGATCAGCCCCAGCATTTT. It yields the protein CASSRGQPDQPQHF.

This clonotype was picked up many times. The chain combines TRBV5-6 with TRBJ2-7; 9 positions match TRBD2. The CDR3 spans 15 residues. J was trimmed by 4 bases and V by 2 bases; bases with no gene match: 7. Germline lookup yields CDR1 SGHDT and CDR2 YYEEEE. This CDR3 reads CASSFGAGGGYEQYF. For the CDR3, the DNA is TGTGCCAGCAGCTTCGGAGCGGGGGGAGGTTACGAGCAGTACTTC.